This note documents a single TCR beta chain sequence. Its antigen is currently unknown. The source of the sample is a study of response to subunit inactivated influenza vaccine. Each CDR3 protein is one row after TCRdb ran MiXCR on the RT-PCR reads. The sample lists 450,000 to 700,000 distinct CDR3 sequences; about 14% were seen once. Overall study findings and caveats: The authors offered the suggestion that each seasonal influenza vaccination recruits few new T cells.

The material was PBMCs from blood, obtained 11 to 12 days after vaccination. This sequence originates from a man between 45 and 60 years old who received an inactivated influenza vaccine.

CDR3 DNA sequence: TGTGCCAGCAGTTTGAGTCTAGCGGGAGGAGGGAAGTTCTTC. It translates to CASSLSLAGGGKFF. V gene TRBV12-3 or TRBV12-4 combines with J gene TRBJ2-1, with 11 bases identical to TRBD2. Trimming at V came to 3 bases and at J to 14 bases, leaving 9 bases not matched to a gene. The CDR3 is made up of 14 amino acids.